The T cell receptor (beta chain) under discussion was sequenced for a study of molecular identifiers for immune sequencing clone quantification. Across the study: Replicate experiments took RNA from roughly 20,000 or 100,000 naive CD8 cells, divided it five ways and sequenced four. Study-level results: Barcode-sharing identical TCR molecules could underestimate highly expanded clone sizes. More than 98% of effector molecules, versus under 1% of naive-cell molecules, belonged to clones above 20 RNA copies.

This CDR3 spans 14 amino acids. V lost 0 bases, J lost 7 bases, and 2 bases stayed unmatched. In germline, CDR1 is SGDLS, CDR2 YYNGEE. One entry per CDR3 protein results from TCRdb running MiXCR on the PCR reads. Among some 65,000 distinct CDR3 sequences listed, approximately 17% were seen once. This clonotype was picked up many times. Antigen specificity is unknown. Sequenced input: naive CD8+ T cells from blood, with Jurkat cell RNA spiked in. Subset specified: FACS-sorted CD8+CD4-CCR7+CD45RA+ naive T cells. The TCR originated in a human donor in good health. Some libraries in this study had Jurkat cell RNA spiked in. V is TRBV9 and J is TRBJ1-1, with 11 bases lining up with TRBD1. CDR3 sequence (DNA): TGTGCCAGCAGCGTAGGGGGACAGGGGGGTGAAGCTTTCTTT. As protein: CASSVGGQGGEAFF.